Listed below are T cell receptor beta chains from one sample, sequenced in a study of T cells of healthy individuals. Each CDR3 protein is one row after TCRdb ran MiXCR on the 5' RACE reads. The data show 75,000 to 95,000 distinct CDR3 sequences, with about 5% seen just once and approximately 8% held by the top ten. The receptors were gathered from a female donor in good health. Both conserved end residues are part of each CDR3. D genes are given only for firm matches. For some rows the clone size is stated as once, few or many, or as a class when expanded; others skip it.

>TRBV14|NA|NA|TRBJ2-6
TGTGCCAGCAGCTTGGCAGGTCTCTCGGCTGGGGCCAACGTCCTGACTTTC
CASSLAGLSAGANVLTF
>TRBV12-5|many|TRBD2|TRBJ2-7
TGTGCTAGTGGTTTGTTGACTAGCGGGCGCCTCTACGAGCAGTACTTC
CASGLLTSGRLYEQYF
>TRBV29-1|few|NA|TRBJ1-5
TGCAGCGTTGGGACGTCGAGCAATCAGCCCCAGCATTTT
CSVGTSSNQPQHF
>TRBV13|many|NA|TRBJ2-7
TGTGCCAGCAGCTCGGGACGGCTGGTCTACGAGCAGTACTTC
CASSSGRLVYEQYF
>TRBV27|once|TRBD1|TRBJ2-1
TGTGCCAGCAGTTCGCCCCGGGACAGACACAATGAGCAGTTCTTC
CASSSPRDRHNEQFF
>TRBV3-1|many|NA|TRBJ2-5
TGTGCCAGCAGCCTAACCCCGACCCCGAGGGGCGAGGAGACCCAGTACTTC
CASSLTPTPRGEETQYF
>TRBV4-2|few|TRBD2|TRBJ2-2
TGTGCCAGCAGCCAAGAAGATCTGGCGGAAGGACTAGCGGGAACGGAGAGGGCCGGGGAGCTGTTTTTT
CASSQEDLAEGLAGTERAGELFF
>TRBV25-1|NA|TRBD2|TRBJ2-7
TGTGCCAGCAGTGAAGAGGGAGGGCCGTTCTACGAGCAGTACTTC
CASSEEGGPFYEQYF
>TRBV12-3/TRBV12-4|many|NA|TRBJ2-5
TGTGCCAGCAGAACCAGTGAGGGTATCCAAGAGACCCAGTACTTC
CASRTSEGIQETQYF
>TRBV5-1|many|NA|TRBJ1-1
TGCGCCAGCAGCTTACGGGGAATCGACGCTTTCTTT
CASSLRGIDAFF
>TRBV18|many|TRBD2|TRBJ2-1
TGTGCCAGCTCACCACTTCCTAGCGGGGGTTACAATGAGCAGTTCTTC
CASSPLPSGGYNEQFF
>TRBV2|NA|NA|TRBJ2-5
TGTGCCAGCAGCGGCCTGACCGGGTCCAAAGAGACCCAGTACTTC
CASSGLTGSKETQYF
>TRBV24-1|many|TRBD1|TRBJ2-1
TGTGCCACCAGAACCGGGACAGTGCAGTTCTTC
CATRTGTVQFF
>TRBV6-6|few|NA|TRBJ1-1
TGTGCCAGCAGTAACCCCTATCGGCGGGGCCGGGCGAACACTGAAGCTTTCTTT
CASSNPYRRGRANTEAFF
>TRBV15|many|TRBD1|TRBJ2-7
TGTGCCACCAGCCGGGACAGGGGACCCTACGAGCAGTACTTC
CATSRDRGPYEQYF
>TRBV27|NA|TRBD1|TRBJ1-1
TGTGCCAGCCGAATCCAGGCAGGGGGCATGACTTTCTTT
CASRIQAGGMTFF
>TRBV4-3|NA|NA|TRBJ2-5
TGCGCCAGCAGCCAAGATTTGTACCAAGAGACCCAGTACTTC
CASSQDLYQETQYF
>TRBV13|NA|TRBD1|TRBJ2-2
TGTGCCAGCAGCCCGACAGGGGAGGCGCGTACCGGGGAGCTGTTTTTT
CASSPTGEARTGELFF
>TRBV12-3/TRBV12-4|few|NA|TRBJ1-1
TGTGCCAGCAGCCCCGGGTGGGATACTGAAGCTTTCTTT
CASSPGWDTEAFF
>TRBV5-4|NA|TRBD1|TRBJ1-1
TGTGCCAGCAGCTTACAGGGGTGGGGCACTGAAGCTTTCTTT
CASSLQGWGTEAFF
>TRBV4-3|many|NA|TRBJ2-1
TGCGCCAGCAGCCAAGATAGGGCGACTGAGCAGTTCTTC
CASSQDRATEQFF
>TRBV9|few|NA|TRBJ1-5
TGTGCCAGCAGCGTAGGAGTCGCGGGCAATCAGCCCCAGCATTTT
CASSVGVAGNQPQHF
>TRBV12-3/TRBV12-4|few|TRBD2|TRBJ2-1
TGTGCCAGCAGTTTGGAGCAGGGTAGGGCTAGCGGGAGCAATGAGCAGTTCTTC
CASSLEQGRASGSNEQFF
>TRBV11-2|few|TRBD2|TRBJ2-7
TGTGCCAGCAGCTTAGTCCGCGGGAGGGCCTTAAGGGGGCCCTACGAGCAGTACTTC
CASSLVRGRALRGPYEQYF
>TRBV11-3|many|NA|TRBJ2-1
TGTGCCAGCAGCCAAGATCCGGGAGCTGGCCCCTACAATGAGCAGTTCTTC
CASSQDPGAGPYNEQFF
>TRBV6-1|many|NA|TRBJ1-5
TGTGCCAGCAGTGATTCCGGGCGGGTCGGCAATCAGCCCCAGCATTTT
CASSDSGRVGNQPQHF
>TRBV28|many|TRBD1|TRBJ2-2
TGTGCCAGTAAGGACAGGGGGCGTTTAACCGGGGAGCTGTTTTTT
CASKDRGRLTGELFF
>TRBV6-4|few|NA|TRBJ1-5
TGTGCCAGCAGTGCGGAGGGAGGGCAGCCCCAGCATTTT
CASSAEGGQPQHF